A single sample gave rise to the 8 T cell receptor beta chains below, sequenced in a study of cytomegalovirus exposure and HLA in healthy donors (dated by TCRdb to about 2017). The protocol used for the library was the immunoSEQ multiplex PCR assay. TCRdb re-hosts the immuneACCESS table, in-frame sequences only. Its copies lack some clones; in the studies checked, an unresolved V gene accounts for under half of them, and the cause for the rest is not known. The sample yields roughly 190,000 clones; 86% were counted once. The ten top clones hold over 1.3% of the sample. The material sequenced was PBMCs. The receptor set was obtained from a woman aged 18-29 years in good health and CMV-seronegative.

The V call is TRBV10-3, the J call TRBJ1-1; TRBD1 aligns across 7 bases. This CDR3 has 13 amino acids. CDR1 is ENHRY and CDR2 is SYGVKD in the germline V gene. V lost 10 bases, J lost 2 bases, and 7 bases stayed unmatched. The CDR3 nucleotides are TGTGCCACCCTCCACAGGGGTAACACTGAAGCTTTCTTT. Amino acid sequence: CATLHRGNTEAFF.

The gene calls are TRBV30 and TRBJ1-1, with 7 bases that match TRBD1. The CDR3 sequence is 11 residues long. The V and J ends lost 5 bases and 7 bases, in that order; junction bases with no gene match: 4. The germline CDR1 and CDR2 sequences are GTSNPN and SVGIG (reference sequence). CDR3 residues: CAWFWDSEAFF. The DNA of the CDR3 is TGTGCCTGGTTTTGGGACAGTGAAGCTTTCTTT.

In DNA form, the CDR3 reads TGTGCCAGCAGCTTAGCGATAAACTTCTCCTATAATTCACCCCTCCACTTT. This encodes CASSLAINFSYNSPLHF. The rearrangement links TRBV7-6 to TRBJ1-6; D remains unclear. The germline V and J ends were trimmed by 0 bases and 0 bases, with 9 bases remaining between them. This CDR3 contains 17 residues. CDR1 is SGHVS and CDR2 is FNYEAQ in the germline V gene.

V gene TRBV5-1 combines with J gene TRBJ1-1; 9 nucleotides line up with TRBD1. From germline, CDR1 is SGHRS and CDR2 YFSETQ. CDR3 length equals 15 residues. J gave up 5 bases and V 0 bases, and 5 bases lay outside the gene matches. This CDR3 is CASSLVTGGETEAFF. CDR3 DNA: TGCGCCAGCAGCTTGGTGACAGGGGGTGAAACTGAAGCTTTCTTT.

This chain uses TRBV6-1 with TRBJ2-3; the D gene is possibly TRBD2 (6 bases). V was clipped by 3 bases and J by 1 base, with 17 bases between them. CDR1 and CDR2 from the germline V gene are MNHNS and SASEGT. The CDR3 loop spans 17 amino acids. The CDR3 DNA is TGTGCCAGCAGTGATCGATTCTTAGCGGCAGGCACAGATACGCAGTATTTT. This encodes CASSDRFLAAGTDTQYF.

The chain recombines TRBV11-2 with TRBJ2-7; the D is unclear. CDR1 and CDR2 from the germline V gene are SGHAT and FQNNGV. Deletions cut 1 base from V and 2 bases from J, with 9 bases between. This CDR3 has 14 amino acids. In nucleotides, the CDR3 is TGTGCCAGCAGCTTAGGGTCACTCACCTACGAGCAGTACTTC. Residues: CASSLGSLTYEQYF.

The rearrangement links TRBV30 to TRBJ1-2; D might be TRBD1 (5 bases). CDR1 and CDR2 (germline): GTSNPN, SVGIG (reference sequence). Trimming cost V 1 base and J 4 bases, with 13 bases left between them. This CDR3 is 14 amino acids long. Here the CDR3 reads CAWSEGGDSYGYTF. The CDR3 DNA reads as TGTGCCTGGAGTGAAGGAGGGGATAGCTATGGCTACACCTTC. The complete variable domain, with remaining parts taken from reference TRBV30 and TRBJ1-2, reads SQTIHQWPATLVQPVGSPLSLECTVEGTSNPNLYWYRQAAGRGLQLLFYSVGIGQISSEVPQNLSASRPQDRQFILSSKKLLLSDSGFYLCAWSEGGDSYGYTFGSGTRLTVV.

The chain has TRBV23-1 and TRBJ1-5; D gene ambiguous. TRBV23-1 is known as an ORF, though its function is uncertain. CDR3 size: 12 residues. V lost 4 bases, J lost 13 bases, and 14 bases lay in between. CDR3 residues: CASSPSGQYQHF. For the CDR3, the DNA is TGCGCCAGCAGTCCTTCAGGCCAGTATCAGCATTTT.